This TCR beta chain was identified during a study of cytomegalovirus exposure and HLA in healthy donors. In the study overall: The Caucasian-associated ancestry cluster contained 75% to 85% of the 398 genotyped donors. General observations from the study: Cytomegalovirus-associated TCR beta chains were listed, numbering some 180.

The CDR3 runs to 16 residues. V was pared by 3 bases and J by 2 bases, with 5 bases of the junction left unmatched. Germline-derived CDR1 and CDR2 are SGHNT and YYREEE (reference sequence). Concerning this clone: What it recognizes is unknown.

The PCR ran on 60 Vbeta and 13 Jbeta primers. Method: immunoSEQ multiplex PCR; TCRdb's copy keeps in-frame clones and lacks some. The sample includes approximately 190,000 clones, 65% to 85% of them seen just once. This sequence joins TRBV5-4 and TRBJ2-2, with 9 bases lining up with TRBD2. The TCR originated in a man in his forties in good health and CMV-seropositive. Sequencing input: PBMCs. Here the CDR3 reads CASSWKREANTGELFF. The CDR3 coding sequence is TGTGCCAGCAGCTGGAAGCGGGAGGCCAACACCGGGGAGCTGTTTTTT.